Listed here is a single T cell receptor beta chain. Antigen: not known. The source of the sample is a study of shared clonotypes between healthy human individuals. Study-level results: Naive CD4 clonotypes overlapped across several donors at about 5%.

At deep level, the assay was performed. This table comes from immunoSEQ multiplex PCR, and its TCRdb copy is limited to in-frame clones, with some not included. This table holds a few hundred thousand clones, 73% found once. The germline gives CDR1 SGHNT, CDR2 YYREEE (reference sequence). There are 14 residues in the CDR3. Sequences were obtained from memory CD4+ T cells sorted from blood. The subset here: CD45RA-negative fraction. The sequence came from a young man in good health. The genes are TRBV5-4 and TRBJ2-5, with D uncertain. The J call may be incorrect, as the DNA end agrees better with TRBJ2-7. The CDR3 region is CASSLGQYAYEQYF. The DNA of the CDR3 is TGTGCCAGCAGCTTGGGGCAGTACGCCTACGAGCAGTACTTC.